The clone carrying this T cell receptor beta chain was seen at least ten times. No antigen is known for it. TCR beta CDR3 regions were amplified from RNA transcripts. Primed by the HTBI set, a first-round RT-PCR was run on the TCR CDR3. TCRdb ran MiXCR on the multiplex PCR reads and lists one entry per CDR3 protein. The table records about 600,000 distinct CDR3 sequences, about 14% of them present only once. The data stem from a study of T cells in Graves' hyperthyroidism and ophthalmopathy. Study results and caveats: The model forecast ophthalmopathy, anticipating it by a median about 6.5 months before onset.

With V trimmed by 5 bases and J by 9 bases, 13 bases remained unmatched. Germline lookup yields CDR1 SEHNR and CDR2 FQNEAQ (reference sequence). CDR3 length: 15 amino acids. Each diagnosis was grounded in clinical symptoms, serum thyroxine and TRAb, thyroid ultrasound, and orbital computed tomography. This sequence joins TRBV7-9 and TRBJ2-1; TRBD1 aligns across 7 bases. The receptor comes from a woman under 30 with Graves' ophthalmopathy. Sample: blood. The CDR3 sequence: CASSPDRVGHAEQFF. CDR3 DNA sequence: TGTGCCAGCAGCCCCGACAGGGTAGGACACGCTGAGCAGTTCTTC.